These 16 T cell receptor beta chains originate from one sample sequenced in a study of T cell responses to AZD1222 COVID-19 vaccine. Clones were read by immunoSEQ multiplex PCR, and TCRdb kept only the in-frame ones, dropping some. The table includes about 130,000 clones, approximately 85% detected once. The sequences come from peripheral blood, collected 28 days after the second dose of the MenACWY control vaccine. The receptors stem from an adult who received the MenACWY meningococcal vaccine as a control.

This chain joins TRBV5-1 and TRBJ1-2; 9 bases line up with TRBD1. The CDR3 sequence is 17 residues long. V gave up 4 bases and J gave up 3 bases; unmatched junction bases: 13. Germline V gives CDR1 SGHRS, CDR2 YFSETQ. The CDR3 sequence is CASSPGTGLRKDYGYTF. The CDR3 DNA sequence: TGCGCCAGCAGCCCCGGGACAGGGTTAAGGAAGGACTATGGCTACACCTTC.

The rearrangement uses TRBV11-3 and TRBJ1-4; D uncertain. The CDR3 totals 15 residues. Trimming stripped 5 bases from V and 2 bases from J, with 12 bases between. Germline V gene data show CDR1 as SGHNT and CDR2 as YENEEA. This chain's CDR3 is CASSGIGRTNEKLFF. The CDR3 nucleotides are TGTGCCAGCAGCGGTATCGGGAGGACTAATGAAAAACTGTTTTTT.

The chain joins TRBV7-9 to TRBJ2-6; D perhaps matches TRBD2 (6 bases). This CDR3 is 18 amino acids long. V lost 6 bases and J 2 bases, leaving 20 bases between the germline ends. Germline CDR1 SEHNR, CDR2 FQNEAQ (reference sequence). CDR3 region: CASSSSTSRLAGANVLTF. CDR3 sequence (DNA): TGTGCCAGCAGTTCCAGTACTAGCCGCCTCGCTGGGGCCAACGTCCTGACTTTC.

In nucleotides, the CDR3 is TGTGCCAGCAGCCAGGTTCTACAGGGGGAAGCTTTCTTT. As protein: CASSQVLQGEAFF. The chain is built from TRBV14 and TRBJ1-1; 7 nucleotides agree with TRBD1. The length of the CDR3 is 13 residues. Trimming cost V 3 bases and J 8 bases; bases outside gene matches: 6. From germline, CDR1 is SGHDN and CDR2 FVKESK.

The CDR3 DNA follows: TGTGCCAGCAGCTTGGCGGGGGAGAGGCCAGATACGCAGTATTTT. Its protein product is CASSLAGERPDTQYF. The J gene is TRBJ2-3, the V gene TRBV5-8; possible D gene TRBD2, 6 bases. The V gene lost 0 bases and the J gene lost 4 bases, with 12 bases spanning the gap. The CDR3 has 15 residues. The germline V gene has CDR1 SGHTS and CDR2 YDEGEE.

This chain joins TRBV28 and TRBJ2-1, with a possible D match to TRBD1 (6 bases). CDR3 length equals 17 residues. Trimming stripped 4 bases from V and 8 bases from J, with 24 bases between. Germline assignment: CDR1 MDHEN and CDR2 SYDVKM. The CDR3 region is CASSSPLQGLRNDEQFF. The CDR3 nucleotides read TGTGCCAGCAGTTCTCCCTTACAGGGATTGCGGAACGATGAGCAGTTCTTC.

The CDR3, as DNA: TGTGCCAGCAGTTACTCTATCCTCACAGCTGAAGCTTTCTTT. Its protein product is CASSYSILTAEAFF. The V gene is TRBV6-5, the J gene TRBJ1-1; D gene unclear. The V gene's germline CDR1 is MNHEY and CDR2 SVGAGI. V lost 0 bases, J lost 6 bases, and 11 bases lay in between. CDR3 size: 14 residues.

This clone has a single count. The sample holds other DNA sequences that translate to the same CDR3. The gene calls are TRBV28 and TRBJ1-2; D is unclear. Per germline, CDR1 MDHEN and CDR2 SYDVKM. This CDR3 is built from 11 residues. V lost 4 bases and J lost 5, with 5 bases in between. The CDR3 loop reads CASSSRYGYTF. The CDR3 DNA reads as TGTGCCAGCAGTTCAAGATATGGCTACACCTTC.

This sequence joins TRBV7-3 and TRBJ2-1, with TRBD2 matching over 10 bases. The V gene end was trimmed by 3 bases and the J gene end by 6 bases; junction bases not matched to a gene: 5. The germline V gene encodes CDR1 SGHTA and CDR2 FQGTGA. The CDR3 loop spans 15 amino acids. Written as DNA, the CDR3 is TGTGCCAGCAGCTTCCTAGCGGGAGCAAGCAATGAGCAGTTCTTC. It is translated as CASSFLAGASNEQFF.

The gene calls are TRBV29-1 and TRBJ1-1; D remains unclear. Germline V gene lookup returns CDR1 SQVTM and CDR2 ANQGSEA. V was trimmed by 4 bases and J by 6 bases, leaving 9 bases between them. This CDR3 has 11 amino acids. In DNA, the CDR3 is TGCAGCGTTGTACGTCCTCCTGAAGCTTTCTTT. This gives the protein CSVVRPPEAFF.

The table lists this clone with a count of one. The chain has TRBV29-1 and TRBJ2-7, with 7 nucleotides matching TRBD2. This CDR3 has 13 residues. Germline V CDR1 and CDR2: SQVTM, ANQGSEA. J lost 5 bases, V lost 8 bases, and 12 bases had no gene match. The CDR3 sequence: CSTAGIGRDEQYF. CDR3 bases: TGCAGCACCGCGGGCATAGGGAGGGACGAGCAGTACTTC.

The chain links TRBV7-2 to TRBJ2-3, with D unclear. Germline CDR1 SGHTA, CDR2 FQGNSA. V lost 3 bases and J lost 2, with 9 bases in between. This CDR3 region has 14 residues. CDR3 protein: CASSLGRYTDTQYF. In nucleotides, the CDR3 is TGTGCCAGCAGCTTGGGCAGGTACACAGATACGCAGTATTTT.

The genes are TRBV5-1 and TRBJ1-5; 7 nucleotides agree with TRBD1. Germline V lookup: CDR1 SGHRS, CDR2 YFSETQ. This CDR3 contains 16 residues. The V gene end was trimmed by 3 bases and the J gene end by 0 bases; junction bases not matched to a gene: 6. CDR3 nucleotides: TGCGCCAGCAGCTGGGGAACAGGGGATAGCAATCAGCCCCAGCATTTT. Residues: CASSWGTGDSNQPQHF.

This clone has just one count. The chain combines TRBV18 with TRBJ2-2; D uncertain. V lost 5 bases and J 2 bases, leaving 6 bases between the germline ends. Germline V lookup: CDR1 KGHSH, CDR2 LQKENI. The CDR3 length is 13 residues. CDR3 DNA sequence: TGTGCCAGCTCAGCGCTTAACACCGGGGAGCTGTTTTTT. This codes for CASSALNTGELFF.

The CDR3 region is CAWSTGTSEETQYF. The CDR3 region has the DNA TGTGCCTGGAGCACCGGGACAAGCGAAGAGACCCAGTACTTC. The chain is built from TRBV30 and TRBJ2-5; possible D gene TRBD1, 6 bases. From germline, CDR1 is GTSNPN and CDR2 SVGIG (reference sequence). The CDR3 runs 14 residues. The V end lost 3 bases, the J end lost 3 bases, and 14 bases lay between the germline ends.

The chain employs TRBV28 and TRBJ1-5, with 9 nucleotides matching TRBD1. The CDR3 extends over 15 amino acids. The germline V gene has CDR1 MDHEN and CDR2 SYDVKM. The V and J ends lost 6 bases and 4 bases, in that order; junction bases with no gene match: 7. The CDR3 spells CASRGRGQGNQPQHF. The CDR3 DNA follows: TGTGCCAGCAGGGGTAGAGGACAGGGGAATCAGCCCCAGCATTTT.